The 25 T cell receptor beta chains in this list originate from one sample, sequenced in a study of blood T cell repertoires in COVID-19. Data came from immunoSEQ multiplex PCR; TCRdb stores just in-frame clones and leaves some out. This table has about 95,000 clones, around 80% appearing once. Sequencing input: peripheral blood. These receptors originate from a human donor in a cohort sampled during active COVID-19.

The rearrangement uses TRBV3-1 (or the pseudogene TRBV3-2) and TRBJ2-7; unclear D gene. The V gene's germline CDR1 is LGHDT and CDR2 YNNKEL (reference sequence). The CDR3 length is 16 residues. V was pared by 0 bases and J by 1 base, with 13 bases between. Here the CDR3 DNA reads TGTGCCAGCAGCCAAGATAACCCTCGAGTGTCCTACGAGCAGTACTTC. This translates into CASSQDNPRVSYEQYF.

This clone was found once. The V call is TRBV3-1 (or the pseudogene TRBV3-2), the J call TRBJ1-1, with D hard to call. The V end lost 6 bases, the J end lost 4 bases, and 15 bases lay between the germline ends. CDR3 length: 14 amino acids. Germline CDR1 LGHDT, CDR2 YNNKEL (reference sequence). CDR3 nucleotide sequence: TGTGCCAGCAGGCAGGAGGGAAAGGGCACTGAAGCTTTCTTT. It is translated as CASRQEGKGTEAFF.

The chain employs TRBV6-5 and TRBJ2-7, with D possibly matching TRBD2 (5 bases). The CDR3 totals 16 residues. The V gene lost 0 bases and the J gene lost 4 bases, with 16 bases spanning the gap. In germline, CDR1 is MNHEY, CDR2 SVGAGI. The CDR3 protein is CASSYSKSRGDYEQYF. The CDR3 nucleotides read TGTGCCAGCAGTTACTCGAAGTCCCGGGGTGATTACGAGCAGTACTTC.

V is TRBV2 and J is TRBJ1-1; D is perhaps TRBD1 (5 bases). This CDR3 spans 15 amino acids. Trimming left V 8 bases short and J 0 bases short, with 16 bases between. CDR1 is SNHLY and CDR2 is FYNNEI in the germline V gene. The CDR3 coding sequence is TGTGCCAGCGGTTCCTCTCAAGGGGTGAACACTGAAGCTTTCTTT. It yields the protein CASGSSQGVNTEAFF.

This clone appeared a few times. The V call is TRBV5-1, the J call TRBJ1-6, with 8 bases fitting TRBD1. CDR3 length: 14 amino acids. The V segment lost 0 bases and the J segment 9 bases; nucleotides outside the gene matches: 2. The germline CDR1 and CDR2 sequences are SGHRS and YFSETQ. The DNA for the CDR3 is TGCGCCAGCAGCTTGGCCCAGGGGGCTTCACCCCTCCACTTT. Its translation: CASSLAQGASPLHF. The full variable domain, with the rest looked up from reference TRBV5-1 and TRBJ1-6, is KAGVTQTPRYLIKTRGQQVTLSCSPISGHRSVSWYQQTPGQGLQFLFEYFSETQRNKGNFPGRFSGRQFSNSRSEMNVSTLELGDSALYLCASSLAQGASPLHFGNGTRLTVT.

This clone appeared a single time. V gene TRBV5-1 combines with J gene TRBJ1-5, with D perhaps matching TRBD1 (6 bases). Trimming left V 4 bases short and J 3 bases short, with 17 bases between. In germline, CDR1 is SGHRS, CDR2 YFSETQ. The CDR3 is made up of 16 amino acids. CDR3 loop: CASSPGVGGANQPQHF. The CDR3 coding sequence is TGCGCCAGCAGCCCCGGGGTAGGGGGGGCCAATCAGCCCCAGCATTTT.

The J gene is TRBJ1-1, the V gene TRBV6-5; D might be TRBD1 (5 bases). The ends were cut back, 1 base at V and 4 bases at J, with 10 bases in the middle. The CDR3 is 14 amino acids. CDR1 MNHEY and CDR2 SVGAGI come from the germline V gene. CDR3 DNA sequence: TGTGCCAGCAGTTACTTTCAGGGAGGCACTGAAGCTTTCTTT. Encoded protein: CASSYFQGGTEAFF.

The chain links TRBV4-1 to TRBJ2-1; 9 bases fit TRBD2. Germline CDR1 MGHRA, CDR2 YSYEKL. There are 15 residues in the CDR3. V lost 1 base and J lost 2; bases outside the gene matches: 0. In DNA, the CDR3 is TGCGCCAGCAGCCAAGGGACTAGCGCCTACAATGAGCAGTTCTTC. This encodes CASSQGTSAYNEQFF.

This rearrangement joins TRBV5-1 to TRBJ2-2; D gene ambiguous. With 0 bases removed from V and 1 base from J, the gap between germline ends came to 7 bases. CDR1 SGHRS and CDR2 YFSETQ come from the germline V gene. The CDR3 is made up of 15 amino acids. This chain's CDR3 is CASSLVPGNTGELFF. The CDR3 DNA reads as TGCGCCAGCAGCTTGGTACCAGGGAACACCGGGGAGCTGTTTTTT. Full variable domain (outside the CDR3, taken from reference TRBV5-1 and TRBJ2-2): KAGVTQTPRYLIKTRGQQVTLSCSPISGHRSVSWYQQTPGQGLQFLFEYFSETQRNKGNFPGRFSGRQFSNSRSEMNVSTLELGDSALYLCASSLVPGNTGELFFGEGSRLTVL.

This clone has only a few counts. The chain is built from TRBV4-1 and TRBJ2-3; 12 positions match TRBD2. This CDR3 is 17 amino acids long. Germline V CDR1 and CDR2: MGHRA, YSYEKL. J lost 14 bases, V lost 3 bases, and 18 bases had no gene match. CDR3 protein: CASSQELLAGGLSIRYF. The CDR3 coding sequence is TGCGCCAGCAGCCAGGAATTACTAGCGGGAGGCCTCTCTATTCGGTATTTT.

This sequence joins TRBV7-2 and TRBJ1-5, with 9 nucleotides matching TRBD1. CDR3 length equals 17 residues. V lost 1 base to trimming and J lost 4 bases; unmatched junction nucleotides: 8. Per germline, CDR1 SGHTA and CDR2 FQGNSA. DNA of the CDR3: TGTGCCAGCAGCTTAGGGGACAGGGACCTGCGAAATCAGCCCCAGCATTTT. This sequence encodes CASSLGDRDLRNQPQHF.

The V and J genes are TRBV5-5 and TRBJ2-1; 9 positions agree with TRBD2. Germline loops: CDR1 SGHKS, CDR2 YYEKEE (reference sequence). CDR3 length: 18 residues. Losses at the gene ends were 4 bases for V and 0 bases for J; bases not matched to a gene: 11. CDR3 DNA sequence: TGTGCCAGCAGCAGATCCGGGACTAGCCCAAGCTCCTACAATGAGCAGTTCTTC. The encoded protein is CASSRSGTSPSSYNEQFF. Filled out from reference TRBV5-5 and TRBJ2-1, the complete variable domain reads DAGVTQSPTHLIKTRGQQVTLRCSPISGHKSVSWYQQVLGQGPQFIFQYYEKEERGRGNFPDRFSARQFPNYSSELNVNALLLGDSALYLCASSRSGTSPSSYNEQFFGPGTRLTVL.

The sample holds one count of this clone. The genes are TRBV7-8 and TRBJ2-7, with 12 positions matching TRBD2. V lost 5 bases and J lost 0; bases outside the gene matches: 2. This CDR3 region has 15 residues. Germline lookup yields CDR1 SGHVS and CDR2 FQNEAQ. CDR3 coding DNA: TGTGCCAGCAGCCGGACTAGCGGGACCTCCTACGAGCAGTACTTC. Protein: CASSRTSGTSYEQYF.

This clone appeared a single time. The gene calls are TRBV7-9 and TRBJ2-6; D gene uncertain. V gave up 1 base and J gave up 1 base, with 11 bases separating them. Per the germline V gene, CDR1 is SEHNR and CDR2 is FQNEAQ (reference sequence). CDR3 length: 17 amino acids. In nucleotides, the CDR3 is TGTGCCAGCAGCTTAGGACATTTTAGTTCTGGGGCCAACGTCCTGACTTTC. This codes for CASSLGHFSSGANVLTF.

The chain combines TRBV3-1 (or the pseudogene TRBV3-2) with TRBJ2-6; D is unclear. Germline CDR1 is LGHDT and CDR2 is YNNKEL (reference sequence). The CDR3 consists of 14 residues. V was shortened by 6 bases and J by 0 bases, with 6 bases between the two germline ends. The CDR3 DNA reads TGTGCCAGCAGTTCTAGCTCTGGGGCCAACGTCCTGACTTTC. Translated, it gives CASSSSSGANVLTF.

The gene calls are TRBV3-1 (or the pseudogene TRBV3-2) and TRBJ2-3, with 9 bases aligning to TRBD2. This CDR3 is built from 15 residues. V lost 3 bases, J lost 1 base, and 2 bases stayed unmatched. CDR1 is LGHDT, CDR2 YNNKEL, per germline (reference sequence). The CDR3 DNA is TGTGCCAGCAGCCAGGCTAGCGGGGGCACAGATACGCAGTATTTT. Its protein is CASSQASGGTDTQYF.

CDR3 DNA: TGTGCCAGCAACGGGTTCACGGACACAGATACGCAGTATTTT. This translates into CASNGFTDTDTQYF. The rearrangement joins TRBV9 to TRBJ2-3, with D unclear. Trimming left V 6 bases short and J 2 bases short, with 13 bases between. Germline assignment: CDR1 SGDLS and CDR2 YYNGEE. The CDR3 consists of 14 residues.

The CDR3 coding sequence is TGTGCCAGCAGTCCCGGACAGGTGGCGATCCACGAGCAGTACTTC. Its protein is CASSPGQVAIHEQYF. The chain uses TRBV28 and TRBJ2-7, with 7 bases that match TRBD1. This CDR3 has 15 amino acids. Germline V gene data show CDR1 as MDHEN and CDR2 as SYDVKM. The trim removed 5 bases at V and 5 bases at J, leaving 12 bases unmatched.

The chain has TRBV11-3 and TRBJ1-1; possibly TRBD1 for D (5 bases). The CDR3 is 14 residues long. Germline CDR1 reads SGHNT; CDR2 reads YENEEA. Trimming took 3 bases from V and 1 from J, leaving 9 bases between them. The CDR3 DNA reads TGTGCCAGCAGCTTCTCCAGGGAGAACACTGAAGCTTTCTTT. Its translation: CASSFSRENTEAFF.

This sequence joins TRBV7-9 and TRBJ2-2, with D perhaps matching TRBD1 (6 bases). V was pared by 8 bases and J by 1 base, with 14 bases between. The CDR3 runs to 15 residues. CDR1 and CDR2 from the germline V gene are SEHNR and FQNEAQ (reference sequence). The CDR3 DNA reads TGTGCCAGCTCAACAGGGTTATTGAACACCGGGGAGCTGTTTTTT. Its protein is CASSTGLLNTGELFF.

The chain recombines TRBV28 with TRBJ1-1; 7 nucleotides line up with TRBD1. Trimming cost V 5 bases and J 1 base; bases outside gene matches: 7. This CDR3 region has 15 residues. Germline V gives CDR1 MDHEN, CDR2 SYDVKM. The CDR3 sequence is CASSGLDRTNTEAFF. Here the CDR3 DNA reads TGTGCCAGCAGTGGACTGGACAGGACGAACACTGAAGCTTTCTTT.

The J gene is TRBJ2-2, the V gene TRBV10-2; D call uncertain. Trimming shortened V by 8 bases and J by 3 bases, and 10 bases separated the two germline ends. Per the germline V gene, CDR1 is WSHSY and CDR2 is SAAADI. The CDR3 spans 13 residues. CDR3 region: CASDVQDTGELFF. CDR3 in DNA: TGCGCCAGCGACGTCCAGGACACCGGGGAGCTGTTTTTT.

This rearrangement joins TRBV6-5 to TRBJ1-1, with 7 bases identical to TRBD1. The CDR3 has 12 residues. Germline trimming cut 6 bases from V and 11 bases from J; bases unmatched to any gene: 9. Germline CDR1 MNHEY, CDR2 SVGAGI. CDR3 in DNA: TGTGCCAGCAGCTATAGACAGGGCAGGGCTTTCTTT. Protein sequence: CASSYRQGRAFF.

The chain carries TRBV27 and TRBJ1-5, with TRBD1 as a possible D gene (5 bases). Trimming cost V 4 bases and J 4 bases, with 8 bases left between them. Germline assignment: CDR1 MNHEY and CDR2 SMNVEV (reference sequence). The CDR3 loop spans 13 amino acids. The CDR3 sequence is CASSYNRNQPQHF. The CDR3 DNA is TGTGCCAGCAGTTACAACAGGAATCAGCCCCAGCATTTT.

J is TRBJ1-6 and V is TRBV27; D might be TRBD1 (6 bases). This CDR3 is 14 amino acids long. V was pared by 3 bases and J by 7 bases, with 10 bases between. From germline, CDR1 is MNHEY and CDR2 SMNVEV (reference sequence). This CDR3 reads CASSFAGDNSPLHF. DNA of the CDR3: TGTGCCAGCAGTTTTGCAGGGGACAATTCACCCCTCCACTTT.